The sequence of this T cell receptor beta chain was determined in a study of T-cell memory formation after mild COVID-19. The overall study: TCR clusters were mostly confined to one donor each.

Study results and limitations: Day 15 to 85 contracting clones showed balanced CD4/CD8; day 15 to 37 expanders favored CD4+. The SARS-CoV-2 specificity of second-wave clones reaching peak at day 37 remained unverified. Of the contracting clones, CD4+ ones lay mainly in CM and EM, and CD8+ ones in EMRA.

Germline CDR1 DFQATT, CDR2 SNEGSKA (reference sequence). The length of the CDR3 is 12 residues. The germline V and J ends were trimmed by 6 bases and 2 bases, with 11 bases remaining between them. Each CDR3 protein gets one entry after TCRdb re-called the 5' RACE reads with MiXCR. The repertoire holds roughly 350,000 distinct CDR3 sequences, with roughly 21% as singletons. Concerning this clonotype itself: Antigen: not known.

What was sequenced was PBMCs or a T cell subset sorted from them (not recorded which). The source is an adult woman who had mild COVID-19 (a few samples of this study predate the infection). Cell type and time point are not known. The V gene is TRBV20-1, the J gene TRBJ2-7; D is perhaps TRBD1 or TRBD2 (5 bases each). The CDR3 DNA reads as TGCAGTGCCGCAAGAGGGGCCTACGAGCAGTACTTC. Its protein product is CSAARGAYEQYF.